These T cell receptor beta chains were read from a single sample in a study of response to subunit inactivated influenza vaccine. From the RT-PCR reads, TCRdb called clonotypes with MiXCR, one entry per CDR3 protein. This repertoire shows about 480,000 distinct CDR3 sequences, roughly 13% found once; its top ten account for around 13%. The sequencing used PBMCs from blood, collected more than 35 days after vaccination. Source of these receptors: a man in his forties or fifties who received an inactivated influenza vaccine. Each CDR3 is given with its conserved first and last residue. A D gene is named only where the DNA matches it firmly. Size is stated for part of the rows, as once, few or many counts, or as a class when the clone is expanded.

V	size	D	J	CDR3	DNA
TRBV5-1	many	TRBD2	TRBJ2-7	CASSLATSGDYEQYF	TGCGCCAGCAGCTTGGCAACTAGCGGGGACTACGAGCAGTACTTC
TRBV4-2	.	.	TRBJ1-6	CASSQPRPDSPLHF	TGTGCCAGCAGCCAACCCAGACCCGATTCACCCCTCCACTTT
TRBV28	.	.	TRBJ2-5	CASSSSEGGGFKETQYF	TGTGCCAGCAGTTCCTCCGAGGGTGGGGGCTTTAAAGAGACCCAGTACTTC
TRBV7-9	.	TRBD1	TRBJ1-4	CASSVTGTARRGEKLFF	TGTGCCAGCAGCGTCACCGGGACAGCCAGGAGGGGTGAAAAACTGTTTTTT
TRBV4-1	few	.	TRBJ2-7	CASSQVGTSGGQYF	TGCGCCAGCAGCCAAGTAGGGACCTCCGGGGGGCAGTACTTC
TRBV6-2/TRBV6-3	.	TRBD1	TRBJ2-5	CASSYVGQGEETQYF	TGTGCCAGCAGTTACGTCGGACAGGGGGAAGAGACCCAGTACTTC
TRBV5-1	few	.	TRBJ1-2	CASSFTANYGYTF	TGCGCCAGCAGCTTTACAGCTAACTATGGCTACACCTTC
TRBV28	few	.	TRBJ2-7	CASSSDSSPYYEQYF	TGTGCCAGCAGTTCGGACTCAAGCCCCTACTACGAGCAGTACTTC
TRBV20-1	few	.	TRBJ1-1	CSQVSSVWEAFF	TGCAGCCAAGTGTCCTCGGTGTGGGAAGCTTTCTTT
TRBV9	few	TRBD2	TRBJ2-3	CASSPTESLGGLDTQYF	TGTGCCAGCAGCCCAACCGAGAGTTTGGGGGGGTTAGATACGCAGTATTTT
TRBV29-1	.	TRBD1	TRBJ2-1	CSVVPFRTGNENEQFF	TGCAGCGTTGTTCCTTTTCGGACAGGGAACGAGAATGAGCAGTTCTTC
TRBV5-1	few	.	TRBJ2-3	CASSLVGTRLGGDTQYF	TGCGCCAGCAGCTTGGTGGGGACTCGTCTGGGGGGAGATACGCAGTATTTT
TRBV9	few	.	TRBJ2-1	CASSVAVETRGDNEQFF	TGTGCCAGCAGCGTAGCTGTAGAGACCCGAGGGGACAATGAGCAGTTCTTC
TRBV6-1	.	.	TRBJ2-5	CASQEGFPRETQYF	TGTGCCAGCCAGGAGGGATTCCCAAGAGAGACCCAGTACTTC
TRBV7-2	few	TRBD1	TRBJ1-2	CASSLRRTGDFGGYTF	TGTGCCAGCAGCTTAAGAAGGACAGGGGACTTCGGAGGCTACACCTTC
TRBV24-1	few	.	TRBJ2-1	CATSDPQAGASYNEQFF	TGTGCCACCAGTGATCCGCAGGCGGGGGCCTCCTACAATGAGCAGTTCTTC
TRBV27	many	.	TRBJ2-5	CASSWDGTQYF	TGTGCCAGCAGTTGGGACGGGACCCAGTACTTC
TRBV25-1	.	.	TRBJ1-4	CASRQVGGWEKLFF	TGTGCCAGCAGACAGGTGGGGGGCTGGGAAAAACTGTTTTTT
TRBV7-9	few	TRBD2	TRBJ2-1	CASSAGDNEQFF	TGTGCCAGCAGCGCGGGGGACAATGAGCAGTTCTTC
TRBV30	.	TRBD1	TRBJ1-4	CAWRPMGQGVDGKLFF	TGTGCCTGGAGGCCAATGGGCCAGGGGGTAGATGGAAAACTGTTTTTT
TRBV6-2/TRBV6-3	.	TRBD1	TRBJ2-2	CASSYSRELGTAGELFF	TGTGCCAGCAGTTACTCCAGAGAACTGGGGACAGCCGGGGAGCTGTTTTTT
TRBV28	.	.	TRBJ2-6	CASSFGSSGANVLTF	TGTGCCAGCAGTTTCGGCAGCTCTGGGGCCAACGTCCTGACTTTC